What follows are 29 T cell receptor beta chains derived from one specimen sequenced in a study of OX40 agonist ivuxolimab in advanced cancers. Data came from immunoSEQ multiplex PCR; TCRdb stores just in-frame clones and leaves some out. The sample has tens of thousands of clones, approximately 90% seen once. The sequenced sample was CD4+ or CD8+ T cells sorted from blood, obtained in a trial of the OX40 agonist ivuxolimab. All receptors derive from an adult with an advanced solid tumor such as melanoma, head and neck, liver or kidney cancer.

V usage is TRBV7-6 and J usage is TRBJ2-5; D is uncertain. V shed 5 bases and J shed 5 bases, with 6 bases lying between them. CDR3 length: 11 amino acids. The germline V gene encodes CDR1 SGHVS and CDR2 FNYEAQ. The CDR3 here is CASSAGETQYF. As DNA, the CDR3 is TGTGCCAGCAGCGCCGGGGAGACCCAGTACTTC.

CDR3 nucleotide sequence: TGTGCCTGGAGTGTATCAGGGGCACCTAACTATGGCTACACCTTC. Translating gives CAWSVSGAPNYGYTF. The chain is built from TRBV30 and TRBJ1-2; D possibly corresponds to TRBD1 (6 bases). V gave up 0 bases and J gave up 0 bases, with 11 bases separating them. This CDR3 has 15 amino acids. Germline V gives CDR1 GTSNPN, CDR2 SVGIG (reference sequence).

The genes are TRBV19 and TRBJ2-5; TRBD2 aligns across 13 bases. The ends lost 5 bases at V and 5 bases at J; junction bases unmatched: 2. Germline V CDR1 and CDR2: LNHDA, SQIVND (reference sequence). The CDR3 runs to 14 residues. The CDR3 nucleotides read TGTGCCAGTAGTGGACTAGCGGGAGTTGAGACCCAGTACTTC. Translated, it gives CASSGLAGVETQYF. Based on the CDR3 plus reference TRBV19 and TRBJ2-5, the full variable domain is DGGITQSPKYLFRKEGQNVTLSCEQNLNHDAMYWYRQDPGQGLRLIYYSQIVNDFQKGDIAEGYSVSREKKESFPLTVTSAQKNPTAFYLCASSGLAGVETQYFGPGTRLLVL.

V is TRBV30 and J is TRBJ2-7; maybe TRBD1 (6 bases). V lost 1 base, J lost 6 bases, and 16 bases lay in between. The CDR3 length is 14 residues. Germline V gene sequence: CDR1 GTSNPN, CDR2 SVGIG (reference sequence). The CDR3 region is CAWSETNRVGEQYF. The CDR3 coding sequence is TGTGCCTGGAGTGAAACTAACAGGGTAGGCGAGCAGTACTTC.

This chain uses TRBV7-9 with TRBJ1-3, with 9 bases lining up with TRBD1. From germline, CDR1 is SEHNR and CDR2 FQNEAQ (reference sequence). The CDR3 consists of 16 residues. The V and J ends lost 6 bases and 3 bases, in that order; junction bases with no gene match: 9. The CDR3 DNA follows: TGTGCCAGCAGATATTACAGGGGGCAAGGTGGAAACACCATATATTTT. Encoded protein: CASRYYRGQGGNTIYF.

The chain links TRBV10-2 to TRBJ2-1; D tentatively reads TRBD1 or TRBD2 (5 bases each). This CDR3 has 14 amino acids. V lost 7 bases, J lost 6 bases, and 16 bases lay in between. Germline assignment: CDR1 WSHSY and CDR2 SAAADI. The CDR3 sequence: CASKLGVGFNEQFF. CDR3 nucleotide sequence: TGCGCCAGCAAGTTGGGGGTTGGATTCAATGAGCAGTTCTTC.

The CDR3 reads CASSLTGGAGGNTIYF. The CDR3 DNA sequence: TGTGCCAGCAGCCTTACAGGGGGCGCGGGTGGAAACACCATATATTTT. The V call is TRBV7-9, the J call TRBJ1-3, with 9 bases identical to TRBD1. From germline, CDR1 is SEHNR and CDR2 FQNEAQ (reference sequence). V shed 5 bases and J 3 bases; nucleotides not matched to a gene: 8. CDR3 length: 16 amino acids.

The J gene is TRBJ2-6, the V gene TRBV5-1; D gene ambiguous. Trimming took 0 bases from V and 1 from J, leaving 5 bases between them. CDR1 SGHRS and CDR2 YFSETQ come from the germline V gene. CDR3 length equals 15 residues. CDR3 loop: CASSLGSSGANVLTF. The CDR3 bases are TGCGCCAGCAGCTTGGGGTCTTCTGGGGCCAACGTCCTGACTTTC.

The chain is built from TRBV28 and TRBJ2-2; no firm D call. The germline V gene has CDR1 MDHEN and CDR2 SYDVKM. With 5 bases removed from V and 4 bases from J, the gap between germline ends came to 11 bases. The CDR3 covers 14 residues. CDR3 DNA sequence: TGTGCCAGCAGTGCTGGGTCGCGCACCGGGGAGCTGTTTTTT. Its protein is CASSAGSRTGELFF.

V and J are TRBV5-4 and TRBJ2-3; TRBD1 or TRBD2 may be the D gene (6 bases each). Germline V gives CDR1 SGHNT, CDR2 YYREEE (reference sequence). V lost 3 bases to trimming and J lost 3 bases, with 11 bases between them. The CDR3 loop spans 14 amino acids. DNA of the CDR3: TGTGCCAGCAGCTCCGGGGGCACGACAGATACGCAGTATTTT. Its translation: CASSSGGTTDTQYF. Drawing the rest from reference TRBV5-4 and TRBJ2-3, the complete variable domain is ETGVTQSPTHLIKTRGQQVTLRCSSQSGHNTVSWYQQALGQGPQFIFQYYREEENGRGNFPPRFSGLQFPNYSSELNVNALELDDSALYLCASSSGGTTDTQYFGPGTRLTVL.

The chain uses TRBV5-1 and TRBJ1-1; 7 bases align to TRBD1. The CDR3 is 15 amino acids. J lost 3 bases, V lost 4 bases, and 9 bases had no gene match. The germline V gene encodes CDR1 SGHRS and CDR2 YFSETQ. The CDR3 DNA sequence: TGCGCCAGCAGCCCGTCGACAGGGAGGGACACTGAAGCTTTCTTT. Its protein is CASSPSTGRDTEAFF.

Remarks on this clone: The junction departs from germline at one end; a sequencing error may be responsible. The chain has TRBV18 and TRBJ1-5, with a weak D call TRBD1 (6 bases). In germline, CDR1 is KGHSH, CDR2 LQKENI. This CDR3 spans 14 amino acids. DNA of the CDR3: TGTGCCAGCTCCCCCGACAGGAGCAAGCAGCCCCAGCATTTT. Protein product: CASSPDRSKQPQHF.

V and J are TRBV19 and TRBJ2-5, with D tentatively TRBD1 (5 bases). The CDR3 runs 12 residues. Germline CDR1 and CDR2: LNHDA and SQIVND (reference sequence). With 4 bases removed from V and 9 bases from J, the gap between germline ends came to 12 bases. This CDR3 reads CASSTGARAQYF. In DNA, the CDR3 is TGTGCCAGTAGTACTGGGGCCAGGGCCCAGTACTTC.

The J gene is TRBJ2-1, the V gene TRBV2; 8 nucleotides agree with TRBD2. The CDR3 covers 17 residues. Germline lookup yields CDR1 SNHLY and CDR2 FYNNEI. V dropped 2 bases and J dropped 0; count of bases not matched to a gene: 6. This CDR3 is CASSETIAGSSYNEQFF. The CDR3 DNA reads as TGTGCCAGCAGTGAAACAATAGCGGGAAGCTCCTACAATGAGCAGTTCTTC.

The rearrangement joins TRBV2 to TRBJ1-1; tentative D call: TRBD1 (5 bases). Germline-derived CDR1 and CDR2 are SNHLY and FYNNEI. V lost 2 bases and J lost 4, with 8 bases in between. This CDR3 is built from 13 residues. DNA for the CDR3: TGTGCCAGCAGTGAACAGGGAGGCACTGAAGCTTTCTTT. Translated, it gives CASSEQGGTEAFF.

V is TRBV28 and J is TRBJ2-1; D gene ambiguous. The V end was cut by 7 bases, the J end by 0 bases, with 13 bases between. In germline, CDR1 is MDHEN, CDR2 SYDVKM. There are 15 residues in the CDR3. This CDR3 reads CASTLTAGSYNEQFF. In DNA, the CDR3 is TGTGCCAGCACCTTAACAGCCGGCTCCTACAATGAGCAGTTCTTC.

The rearrangement uses TRBV10-2 and TRBJ2-2; D is possibly TRBD2 (5 bases). CDR3 length equals 16 residues. Per germline, CDR1 WSHSY and CDR2 SAAADI. The V end was cut by 8 bases, the J end by 1 base, with 17 bases between. Here the CDR3 reads CASSDTGLKNTGELFF. The CDR3 nucleotides are TGCGCCAGCTCTGATACCGGACTTAAGAACACCGGGGAGCTGTTTTTT.

The chain uses TRBV30 and TRBJ2-5; D unclear. CDR1 is GTSNPN, CDR2 SVGIG, per germline (reference sequence). The V end was cut by 7 bases, the J end by 5 bases, with 14 bases between. This CDR3 is 12 amino acids long. The chain's CDR3 is CASSPGPETQYF. Written as DNA, the CDR3 is TGTGCCTCTTCCCCGGGTCCGGAGACCCAGTACTTC.

The chain couples TRBV2 to TRBJ2-3, with D possibly TRBD2 on 5 matching bases. The CDR3 loop spans 15 amino acids. Germline loops: CDR1 SNHLY, CDR2 FYNNEI. Trimming took off 6 bases at V and 2 bases at J, with 15 bases between the two ends. The CDR3 DNA reads TGTGCCAGCAGAAAGGACTCTCTTTCCACAGATACGCAGTATTTT. It is translated as CASRKDSLSTDTQYF.

The rearrangement joins TRBV5-1 to TRBJ2-1; 7 positions agree with TRBD2. CDR3 length equals 12 residues. The germline V gene encodes CDR1 SGHRS and CDR2 YFSETQ. V was clipped by 3 bases and J by 10 bases; unmatched bases: 4. The CDR3 DNA reads as TGCGCCAGCAGCTGGGGACTAACCGAGCAGTTCTTC. Amino acids: CASSWGLTEQFF.

In DNA form, the CDR3 reads TGCGCCAGCAGCCCCGGGACAGAGGCGGGTCAGCCCCAGCATTTT. It codes for CASSPGTEAGQPQHF. V and J are TRBV5-1 and TRBJ1-5, with 7 bases fitting TRBD1. This CDR3 comprises 15 residues. The junction had 10 bases not matched to a gene; V was cut back by 4 bases and J by 6 bases. CDR1 and CDR2 (germline): SGHRS, YFSETQ.

This chain links TRBV6-1 with TRBJ2-3; a possible D gene is TRBD2 (6 bases). CDR1 and CDR2 from the germline V gene are MNHNS and SASEGT. The CDR3 totals 13 residues. V was shortened by 3 bases and J by 4 bases, with 8 bases between the two germline ends. CDR3 DNA: TGTGCCAGCAGTGATTCGGGGGCAGATACGCAGTATTTT. It translates to CASSDSGADTQYF.

V and J are TRBV11-2 and TRBJ2-6; 11 nucleotides agree with TRBD2. The ends lost 6 bases at V and 0 bases at J; junction bases unmatched: 4. The CDR3 spans 17 residues. CDR1 is SGHAT and CDR2 is FQNNGV in the germline V gene. CDR3 region: CASSIGTSGSGANVLTF. The CDR3, as DNA: TGTGCCAGCAGTATCGGGACTAGCGGCTCTGGGGCCAACGTCCTGACTTTC.

The chain joins TRBV30 to TRBJ2-1, with D uncertain. Trimming left V 4 bases short and J 10 bases short, with 5 bases between. This CDR3 region has 9 residues. Germline V gives CDR1 GTSNPN, CDR2 SVGIG (reference sequence). CDR3 loop: CAWNGEQFF. The DNA for the CDR3 is TGTGCCTGGAACGGGGAGCAGTTCTTC.

The V gene is TRBV4-1, the J gene TRBJ1-5; the D is unclear. Germline V gene data show CDR1 as MGHRA and CDR2 as YSYEKL. The V and J ends lost 5 bases and 3 bases respectively, with 11 bases between them. This CDR3 has 14 amino acids. Here the CDR3 reads CASSSGSNNQPQHF. The CDR3 coding sequence is TGCGCCAGCAGCTCCGGTTCAAACAATCAGCCCCAGCATTTT.

The chain is built from TRBV7-3 and TRBJ2-5; possibly TRBD2 for D (6 bases). Germline assignment: CDR1 SGHTA and CDR2 FQGTGA. The CDR3 extends over 15 amino acids. Trimming pared 5 bases from V and 5 bases from J, leaving 18 bases between. The CDR3 DNA reads as TGTGCCAGCAGCCAAACTGGGACTCAAGGGGAGACCCAGTACTTC. Amino acid sequence: CASSQTGTQGETQYF.

The chain uses TRBV5-1 and TRBJ2-7, with 9 nucleotides matching TRBD2. V was pared by 0 bases and J by 5 bases, with 6 bases of the junction left unmatched. Germline V gene sequence: CDR1 SGHRS, CDR2 YFSETQ. The CDR3 spans 15 residues. Here the CDR3 reads CASSLDLAGRNEQYF. Here the CDR3 DNA reads TGCGCCAGCAGCTTGGATCTAGCGGGACGGAACGAGCAGTACTTC.

This rearrangement joins TRBV6-5 to TRBJ2-2; TRBD2 is a possible D gene (5 bases). The CDR3 is made up of 14 amino acids. CDR1 and CDR2 from the germline V gene are MNHEY and SVGAGI. Deletions cut 1 base from V and 7 bases from J, with 10 bases between. CDR3 nucleotide sequence: TGTGCCAGCAGTTACTACGGGAAGGTCGGGGAGCTGTTTTTT. Amino acids: CASSYYGKVGELFF.

The chain joins TRBV14 to TRBJ2-7, with D possibly called TRBD1 or TRBD2 (5 bases each). Germline-derived CDR1 and CDR2 are SGHDN and FVKESK. Trimming cost V 4 bases and J 4 bases, with 20 bases left between them. The CDR3 extends over 16 amino acids. This chain's CDR3 is CASSLQTGTGFYEQYF. In DNA, the CDR3 is TGTGCCAGCAGCCTACAGACCGGGACGGGCTTTTACGAGCAGTACTTC.